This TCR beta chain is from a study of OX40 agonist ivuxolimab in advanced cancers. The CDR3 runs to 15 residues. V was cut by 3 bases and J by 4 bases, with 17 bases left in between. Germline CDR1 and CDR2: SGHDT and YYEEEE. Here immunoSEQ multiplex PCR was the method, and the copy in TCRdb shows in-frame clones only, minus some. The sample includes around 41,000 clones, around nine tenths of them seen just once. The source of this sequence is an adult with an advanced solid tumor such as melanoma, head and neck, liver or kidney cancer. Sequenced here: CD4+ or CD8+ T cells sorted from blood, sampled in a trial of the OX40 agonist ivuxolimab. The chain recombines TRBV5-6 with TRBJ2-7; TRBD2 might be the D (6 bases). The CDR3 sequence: CASSSLADPAYEQYF. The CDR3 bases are TGTGCCAGCAGCTCGTTAGCGGACCCGGCTTACGAGCAGTACTTC.